This passage covers 9 T cell receptor beta chains from one sample sequenced in a study of shared clonotypes between healthy human individuals. Naive-designated CD8 cells lacked CD45RO, were positively enriched for CCR7, and omitted terminally differentiated effector memory CD45RA+ cells. TCRdb's copy holds only in-frame clones and misses some; the assay was immunoSEQ multiplex PCR. The sample lists hundreds of thousands of clones, about 96% occurring once. The specimen sequenced was naive CD8+ T cells sorted from blood. These receptors were collected from a woman younger than 45 in good health.

V usage is TRBV30 and J usage is TRBJ1-5; D is uncertain. Germline V gene lookup returns CDR1 GTSNPN and CDR2 SVGIG (reference sequence). This CDR3 comprises 12 residues. V dropped 0 bases and J dropped 6 bases, with 6 bases sitting between them. In nucleotides, the CDR3 is TGTGCCTGGAGTGTACAGAGTCAGCCCCAGCATTTT. Translated, it gives CAWSVQSQPQHF.

Regarding this clone: Different DNA sequences within this sample yield the same CDR3. The V gene is TRBV28, the J gene TRBJ1-1, with D perhaps TRBD1 (5 bases). V dropped 1 base and J dropped 5 bases, with 11 bases sitting between them. CDR1 is MDHEN, CDR2 SYDVKM, per germline. This CDR3 is 14 amino acids long. The CDR3 loop is CASSLFGGSTEAFF. The CDR3 bases are TGTGCCAGCAGTTTATTCGGGGGGAGTACTGAAGCTTTCTTT.

J is TRBJ2-4 and V is TRBV5-6; tentatively, D is TRBD2 (5 bases). Per the germline V gene, CDR1 is SGHDT and CDR2 is YYEEEE. This CDR3 region has 14 residues. V dropped 5 bases and J dropped 0 bases, with 9 bases sitting between them. As DNA, the CDR3 is TGTGCCAGCAGTCCAGGACTAGCCAAAAACATTCAGTACTTC. Protein: CASSPGLAKNIQYF.

The CDR3 here is CASDTDSTYEQYF. The CDR3 nucleotides read TGTGCCAGCGACACGGACAGTACCTACGAGCAGTACTTC. The genes are TRBV19 and TRBJ2-7, with a tentative D call TRBD1 (6 bases). Germline values: CDR1 LNHDA, CDR2 SQIVND (reference sequence). CDR3 length equals 13 residues. Deletions cut 9 bases from V and 2 bases from J, with 14 bases between.

The V gene is TRBV28, the J gene TRBJ1-1; D gene uncertain. The V and J ends lost 10 bases and 3 bases respectively, with 6 bases between them. Germline V gene lookup returns CDR1 MDHEN and CDR2 SYDVKM. The CDR3 sequence is 10 residues long. CDR3 amino acids: CATWHTEAFF. In DNA form, the CDR3 reads TGTGCCACTTGGCACACTGAAGCTTTCTTT.

The chain recombines TRBV27 with TRBJ1-4; D gene uncertain. Germline CDR1 reads MNHEY; CDR2 reads SMNVEV (reference sequence). V was clipped by 1 base and J by 5 bases, with 11 bases between them. This CDR3 region has 15 residues. The CDR3 coding sequence is TGTGCCAGCAGTTTATTGGCCAGGTGGAATGAAAAACTGTTTTTT. The encoded protein is CASSLLARWNEKLFF.

The chain couples TRBV10-3 to TRBJ2-7, with D perhaps TRBD1 (6 bases). The CDR3 sequence is 13 residues long. The V gene lost 9 bases and the J gene lost 1 base, with 13 bases spanning the gap. Germline CDR1 is ENHRY and CDR2 is SYGVKD. The CDR3 DNA is TGTGCCATTCGCAGGGGCGAGTCCTACGAGCAGTACTTC. Translation: CAIRRGESYEQYF.

The rearrangement links TRBV28 to TRBJ1-5; the D gene is possibly TRBD1 (5 bases). V shed 3 bases and J shed 5 bases, with 14 bases lying between them. This CDR3 contains 15 residues. Germline values: CDR1 MDHEN, CDR2 SYDVKM. CDR3 nucleotides: TGTGCCAGCAGTTTCGGGACGGTGGGCGATCAGCCCCAGCATTTT. Residues: CASSFGTVGDQPQHF.

The chain recombines TRBV28 with TRBJ1-4, with a tentative D call TRBD1 (6 bases). Trimming took 4 bases from V and 4 from J, leaving 16 bases between them. Germline-derived CDR1 and CDR2 are MDHEN and SYDVKM. There are 16 residues in the CDR3. DNA for the CDR3: TGTGCCAGCAGTTCACCCCACAGGGTTGGTAATGAAAAACTGTTTTTT. Its translation is CASSSPHRVGNEKLFF. The variable domain in full, completed from reference TRBV28 and TRBJ1-4, reads DVKVTQSSRYLVKRTGEKVFLECVQDMDHENMFWYRQDPGLGLRLIYFSYDVKMKEKGDIPEGYSVSREKKERFSLILESASTNQTSMYLCASSSPHRVGNEKLFFGSGTQLSVL.